This T cell receptor beta chain was recovered during a study of CD8 T cells in Susac syndrome. Study-level findings and limits: The study conceded that its TCR sequencing and HLA analysis involved relatively few individuals.

A single count supports this clonotype. Its antigen is still unknown. Reverse transcription used about 0.45 to 1 ug RNA and random hexamers. Amplification of TCR beta CDR3 was carried out by immunoSEQ multiplex PCR, which covered 54 Vbeta and 13 Jbeta segments. Each CDR3 protein gets one entry after TCRdb re-called the immunoSEQ multiplex PCR reads with MiXCR. The table has about 150,000 distinct CDR3 sequences, about 94% seen once. Germline trimming cut 0 bases from V and 0 bases from J; bases unmatched to any gene: 5. This CDR3 spans 17 amino acids. Germline CDR1 and CDR2: SQVTM and ANQGSEA. The sequence came from a human donor with multiple sclerosis. V is TRBV29-1 and J is TRBJ2-6, with 7 bases matching TRBD1. Sequenced sample: CD8+ T cells from PBMCs. In DNA, the CDR3 is TGCAGCGTTGAAGATAGGGGACAGTCCTCTGGGGCCAACGTCCTGACTTTC. Amino acid sequence: CSVEDRGQSSGANVLTF.